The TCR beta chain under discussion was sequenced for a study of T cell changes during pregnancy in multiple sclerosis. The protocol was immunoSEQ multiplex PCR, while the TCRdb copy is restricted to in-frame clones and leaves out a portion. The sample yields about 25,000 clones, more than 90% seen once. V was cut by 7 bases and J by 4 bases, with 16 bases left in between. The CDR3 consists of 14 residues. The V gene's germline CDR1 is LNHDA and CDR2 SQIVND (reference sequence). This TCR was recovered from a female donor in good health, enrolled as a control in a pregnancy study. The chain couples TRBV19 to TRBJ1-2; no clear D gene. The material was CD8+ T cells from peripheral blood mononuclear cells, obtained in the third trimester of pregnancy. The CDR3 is CASNPLDGIYGYTF. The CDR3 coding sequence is TGTGCCAGTAATCCCTTGGACGGGATCTATGGCTACACCTTC. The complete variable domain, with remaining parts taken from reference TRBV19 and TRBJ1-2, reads DGGITQSPKYLFRKEGQNVTLSCEQNLNHDAMYWYRQDPGQGLRLIYYSQIVNDFQKGDIAEGYSVSREKKESFPLTVTSAQKNPTAFYLCASNPLDGIYGYTFGSGTRLTVV.